A single sample gave rise to the 24 T cell receptor beta chains below, sequenced in a study of cytomegalovirus exposure and HLA in healthy donors. The PCR had 60 Vbeta and 13 Jbeta primers. This table comes from immunoSEQ multiplex PCR, and its TCRdb copy is limited to in-frame clones, with some not included. The table records around 120,000 clones, about 66% of them present only once. Source material: PBMCs. These receptors came from a man aged 25-40 years in good health and CMV-seropositive.

For the CDR3, the DNA is TGCGCCAGCAGCTTGGGCGGATTTACCGGAACAGGGGGCTACACCTTC. This translates into CASSLGGFTGTGGYTF. The V gene is TRBV5-1, the J gene TRBJ1-2, with TRBD1 as a possible D gene (6 bases). V lost 0 bases and J 8 bases, leaving 20 bases between the germline ends. Germline CDR1 and CDR2: SGHRS and YFSETQ. The CDR3 spans 16 residues.

This clone appeared once. This chain joins TRBV27 and TRBJ1-5; the match to TRBD1 covers 7 bases. This CDR3 region has 15 residues. V dropped 5 bases and J dropped 2; count of bases not matched to a gene: 6. Germline CDR1 MNHEY, CDR2 SMNVEV (reference sequence). The CDR3 spells CASSRKGTGNQPQHF. The DNA for the CDR3 is TGTGCCAGCAGTAGAAAGGGGACAGGCAATCAGCCCCAGCATTTT.

The CDR3: CASSPPNTGELFF. In nucleotides, the CDR3 is TGTGCCAGCAGCCCCCCAAACACCGGGGAGCTGTTTTTT. This chain links TRBV5-4 with TRBJ2-2, with D unresolved. Between the trimmed V and J ends, which lost 4 bases and 2 bases, there was a span of 6 bases. Germline assignment: CDR1 SGHNT and CDR2 YYREEE (reference sequence). The CDR3 extends over 13 amino acids.

J is TRBJ2-1 and V is TRBV7-2; the D is unclear. The ends were cut back, 2 bases at V and 1 base at J, with 9 bases in the middle. Germline values: CDR1 SGHTA, CDR2 FQGNSA. CDR3 size: 15 residues. Written as DNA, the CDR3 is TGTGCCAGCAGCTTATCCTGGGCTTCCTACAATGAGCAGTTCTTC. Its translation is CASSLSWASYNEQFF.

The chain uses TRBV29-1 and TRBJ2-1; 8 bases line up with TRBD2. J lost 7 bases, V lost 0 bases, and 8 bases had no gene match. Germline V gene data show CDR1 as SQVTM and CDR2 as ANQGSEA. The CDR3 length is 15 residues. DNA of the CDR3: TGCAGCGTTGAAGAGGGGCGGGAGGCTCTGAATGAGCAGTTCTTC. Translated: CSVEEGREALNEQFF.

The chain joins TRBV7-9 to TRBJ1-3; 9 positions match TRBD1. V shed 5 bases and J 7 bases; nucleotides not matched to a gene: 6. This CDR3 is built from 14 residues. Germline CDR1 reads SEHNR; CDR2 reads FQNEAQ (reference sequence). The CDR3 coding sequence is TGTGCCAGCAGCCCGGGACAGGGTTTCAACACCATATATTTT. Translated, it gives CASSPGQGFNTIYF.

This clone came up a few times. This sequence joins TRBV5-1 and TRBJ1-1; perhaps TRBD1 as D (5 bases). Germline V gene sequence: CDR1 SGHRS, CDR2 YFSETQ. Trimming stripped 1 base from V and 4 bases from J, with 11 bases between. The CDR3 has 14 residues. The CDR3: CASSLMGLGTEAFF. CDR3 nucleotide sequence: TGCGCCAGCAGCTTGATGGGGCTGGGCACTGAAGCTTTCTTT. Drawing the rest from reference TRBV5-1 and TRBJ1-1, the complete variable domain is KAGVTQTPRYLIKTRGQQVTLSCSPISGHRSVSWYQQTPGQGLQFLFEYFSETQRNKGNFPGRFSGRQFSNSRSEMNVSTLELGDSALYLCASSLMGLGTEAFFGQGTRLTVV.

The chain links TRBV5-1 to TRBJ2-3; D is possibly TRBD1 (5 bases). The CDR3 sequence is 15 residues long. CDR1 SGHRS and CDR2 YFSETQ come from the germline V gene. Trimming stripped 4 bases from V and 4 bases from J, with 16 bases between. The CDR3 sequence is CASSPQGIDADTQYF. Here the CDR3 DNA reads TGCGCCAGCAGCCCCCAGGGAATAGACGCAGATACGCAGTATTTT.

The chain has TRBV5-4 and TRBJ2-3; D is possibly TRBD2 (5 bases). Trimming stripped 3 bases from V and 0 bases from J, with 8 bases between. This CDR3 spans 14 amino acids. Looked up from germline, CDR1 is SGHNT and CDR2 is YYREEE (reference sequence). This chain's CDR3 is CASSWTSSTDTQYF. The CDR3 nucleotides read TGTGCCAGCAGCTGGACTTCTAGCACAGATACGCAGTATTTT. The full variable domain, in which reference TRBV5-4 and TRBJ2-3 provide the parts outside the CDR3, is ETGVTQSPTHLIKTRGQQVTLRCSSQSGHNTVSWYQQALGQGPQFIFQYYREEENGRGNFPPRFSGLQFPNYSSELNVNALELDDSALYLCASSWTSSTDTQYFGPGTRLTVL.

The chain couples TRBV9 to TRBJ2-3, with TRBD2 identical over 10 bases. The germline CDR1 and CDR2 sequences are SGDLS and YYNGEE. V shed 1 base, J shed 0 bases, and the junction held 2 bases outside the gene matches. The CDR3 extends over 16 amino acids. Written as DNA, the CDR3 is TGTGCCAGCAGCGTAAGCGGGAGGGGGAGCACAGATACGCAGTATTTT. As protein: CASSVSGRGSTDTQYF.

The chain employs TRBV5-4 and TRBJ2-3, with a tentative D call TRBD2 (6 bases). V dropped 4 bases and J dropped 2 bases, with 14 bases sitting between them. The germline V gene encodes CDR1 SGHNT and CDR2 YYREEE (reference sequence). The CDR3 length is 15 residues. The CDR3 sequence: CASSGKGLSTDTQYF. The CDR3 nucleotides are TGTGCCAGCAGCGGGAAGGGACTCTCCACAGATACGCAGTATTTT.

This clone appeared once. The chain has TRBV28 and TRBJ2-5; maybe TRBD2 (6 bases). Germline assignment: CDR1 MDHEN and CDR2 SYDVKM. Trimming removed 10 bases at V and 0 bases at J, with 15 bases between. The CDR3 contains 14 residues. CDR3 sequence reads: CATLPGGYQETQYF. The DNA for the CDR3 is TGTGCCACACTACCTGGGGGGTACCAAGAGACCCAGTACTTC.

The chain recombines TRBV2 with TRBJ2-7, with D uncertain. The CDR3 runs to 13 residues. Between the trimmed V and J ends, which lost 3 bases and 3 bases, there was a span of 9 bases. Per the germline V gene, CDR1 is SNHLY and CDR2 is FYNNEI. The CDR3 reads CASSDALNYEQYF. The DNA of the CDR3 is TGTGCCAGCAGTGACGCTCTAAACTACGAGCAGTACTTC.

This clone came up a few times. V and J are TRBV5-1 and TRBJ2-7, with 11 nucleotides matching TRBD1. Losses at the gene ends were 4 bases for V and 6 bases for J; bases not matched to a gene: 9. The CDR3 covers 15 residues. Germline-derived CDR1 and CDR2 are SGHRS and YFSETQ. This CDR3 is CASSIQAGTGGEQYF. DNA of the CDR3: TGCGCCAGCAGCATCCAAGCCGGGACAGGGGGCGAGCAGTACTTC.

This clone was seen a handful of times. The V gene is TRBV11-3, the J gene TRBJ2-1; 7 positions agree with TRBD2. This CDR3 region has 15 residues. Germline CDR1 SGHNT, CDR2 YENEEA. The V gene end was trimmed by 4 bases and the J gene end by 6 bases; junction bases not matched to a gene: 9. The DNA of the CDR3 is TGTGCCAGCAGCTCCGGACTAGGTCGGACCAATGAGCAGTTCTTC. This sequence encodes CASSSGLGRTNEQFF.

The chain recombines TRBV7-3 with TRBJ1-2, with a weak D call TRBD1 (6 bases). Trimming pared 5 bases from V and 8 bases from J, leaving 18 bases between. The germline V gene encodes CDR1 SGHTA and CDR2 FQGTGA. This CDR3 is 14 amino acids long. The CDR3 loop is CASSGATGAEGYTF. Written as DNA, the CDR3 is TGTGCCAGCAGCGGGGCGACAGGAGCGGAAGGCTACACCTTC.

The V gene is TRBV19, the J gene TRBJ1-4, with 10 bases aligning to TRBD1. The V and J ends lost 10 bases and 8 bases, in that order; junction bases with no gene match: 7. Germline CDR1 and CDR2: LNHDA and SQIVND (reference sequence). The CDR3 totals 13 residues. This chain's CDR3 is CATEGTGDEKLFF. The CDR3 nucleotides read TGTGCCACCGAGGGGACAGGGGACGAAAAACTGTTTTTT.

This clone appeared a single time. This rearrangement joins TRBV2 to TRBJ1-5; TRBD1 aligns across 9 bases. V lost 6 bases, J lost 7 bases, and 1 base stayed unmatched. The CDR3 spans 12 residues. Germline CDR1 and CDR2: SNHLY and FYNNEI. CDR3 sequence (DNA): TGTGCCAGCAGGGGACAGGGACAGCCCCAGCATTTT. This sequence encodes CASRGQGQPQHF.

The rearrangement uses TRBV10-3 and TRBJ2-1, with 12 nucleotides matching TRBD2. This CDR3 is built from 18 residues. V gave up 2 bases and J gave up 7 bases; unmatched junction bases: 12. Germline CDR1 ENHRY, CDR2 SYGVKD. As DNA, the CDR3 is TGTGCCATCAGTGAGCCCCTTGTGGCTAGCGGGAGGGCAAATGAGCAGTTCTTC. It codes for CAISEPLVASGRANEQFF.

The V and J genes are TRBV12-5 and TRBJ2-7; weak D call: TRBD2 (5 bases). The germline V and J ends were trimmed by 2 bases and 5 bases, with 22 bases remaining between them. Germline V gene sequence: CDR1 LGHNT, CDR2 FRNRAP. This CDR3 contains 17 residues. The CDR3: CASGLTMSGMGGDEQYF. Written as DNA, the CDR3 is TGTGCTAGTGGTTTGACGATGTCCGGGATGGGCGGAGACGAGCAGTACTTC.

The genes are TRBV5-1 and TRBJ2-7; 7 bases are a match to TRBD2. J gave up 9 bases and V 0 bases, and 12 bases lay outside the gene matches. The CDR3 runs 15 residues. Per germline, CDR1 SGHRS and CDR2 YFSETQ. CDR3 sequence reads: CASSLGREFLGGQYF. The CDR3 nucleotides are TGCGCCAGCAGCTTGGGGCGGGAGTTCCTTGGAGGGCAGTACTTC.

The chain recombines TRBV11-2 with TRBJ2-5; TRBD2 agrees at 7 bases. The germline V gene has CDR1 SGHAT and CDR2 FQNNGV. The CDR3 covers 14 residues. Trimming cost V 6 bases and J 4 bases; bases outside gene matches: 8. This chain's CDR3 is CASSYQGGRETQYF. CDR3 sequence (DNA): TGTGCCAGCAGTTACCAGGGAGGGAGAGAGACCCAGTACTTC.

The chain is built from TRBV27 and TRBJ2-3; 8 bases align to TRBD2. The CDR3 covers 15 residues. Per germline, CDR1 MNHEY and CDR2 SMNVEV (reference sequence). With 11 bases clipped from V and 6 bases from J, the junction kept 16 bases outside the gene matches. The CDR3 region has the DNA TGTGCCTATAGCCCCCCGTGCGGGAGGTTGGATACGCAGTATTTT. It codes for CAYSPPCGRLDTQYF.

V gene TRBV28 combines with J gene TRBJ2-3; D unresolved. Between the trimmed V and J ends, which lost 4 bases and 2 bases, there was a span of 10 bases. CDR3 length: 14 residues. CDR1 and CDR2 from the germline V gene are MDHEN and SYDVKM. The CDR3 spells CASSSTMYTDTQYF. CDR3 nucleotides: TGTGCCAGCAGTTCTACCATGTACACAGATACGCAGTATTTT.